This T cell receptor beta chain was obtained from a study of cytomegalovirus exposure and HLA in healthy donors. As for the study in general: Findings of an earlier analysis included roughly 120 million unique TCR beta sequences from 200 million or so T cells.

Germline V gene sequence: CDR1 SNHLY, CDR2 FYNNEI. CDR3 length equals 13 residues. The junction had 3 bases not matched to a gene; V was cut back by 6 bases and J by 3 bases. 60 Vbeta and 13 Jbeta primers were used in PCR. Method: immunoSEQ multiplex PCR; TCRdb's copy keeps in-frame clones and lacks some. The repertoire has 100,000 to 120,000 clones, around 80% of them found once; the top ten carry about 5%. Sequenced sample: PBMCs. This receptor was identified in a male donor in good health and CMV-seronegative. This rearrangement joins TRBV2 to TRBJ1-1; 8 bases align to TRBD1. CDR3 residues: CASRMDRDTEAFF. As DNA, the CDR3 is TGTGCCAGCAGGATGGACAGGGACACTGAAGCTTTCTTT.